The present TCR beta chain was sequenced within a study of patients and donors after allogeneic stem cell transplantation. TCRdb re-called the RT-PCR reads with MiXCR, one entry per CDR3 protein. The data show some 87,000 distinct CDR3 sequences, approximately 49% seen once. The sequenced sample consisted of blood, either unsorted or a sorted T cell fraction (not recorded which). This receptor was taken from a human donor who was either an allogeneic HSCT recipient or a stem cell or donor lymphocyte infusion donor (not recorded which). It is not recorded whose cells these are; they may come from a transplant donor.

Here the CDR3 reads CASSLGTSGKETQYF. For the CDR3, the DNA is TGTGCCAGCAGTTTAGGCACTAGCGGGAAGGAGACCCAGTACTTC. The rearrangement links TRBV27 to TRBJ2-5; 10 bases are shared with TRBD2. CDR3 length: 15 residues. With V trimmed by 2 bases and J by 5 bases, 5 bases remained unmatched. Germline V gene data show CDR1 as MNHEY and CDR2 as SMNVEV (reference sequence).